This entry features one TCR beta chain sequence. Amplification used 60 Vbeta primers and 13 Jbeta primers. The repertoire was sequenced with immunoSEQ multiplex PCR; TCRdb's copy has only in-frame clones and lacks some. The table has around 200,000 clones, 83% seen once; the top ten hold 1.6%. The data belong to a study of cytomegalovirus exposure and HLA in healthy donors. Trimming removed 2 bases from V and 4 bases from J; junction bases left unmatched: 5. In germline, CDR1 is KGHSH, CDR2 LQKENI. The CDR3 length is 16 residues. This clonotype originated in a man aged 45-60 years in good health and CMV-seronegative. The sequenced sample was PBMCs. The gene calls are TRBV18 and TRBJ2-2; 9 positions match TRBD1. The CDR3 bases are TGTGCCAGCTCACCAACGGGACAGGGCAGCACCGGGGAGCTGTTTTTT. This sequence encodes CASSPTGQGSTGELFF.